This T cell receptor (beta chain) was captured by sequencing in a study of OX40 agonist ivuxolimab in advanced cancers. Generated by immunoSEQ multiplex PCR, the TCRdb table keeps only in-frame clones and is missing some. Of about 70,000 clones in the sample, about nine tenths were seen once. Trimming left V 1 base short and J 2 bases short, with 5 bases between. Germline values: CDR1 SGHNT, CDR2 YENEEA. CDR3 length: 13 amino acids. In regard to this clone: As yet, its antigen is unknown.

Broader study findings: Expansion of clones was among the lowest in partial responders at 0.1-3.0 mg/kg. Clonal expansion was seen in CD4+ and CD8+ blood T cells by week 6 at 0.1 to 3.0 mg/kg. On average, a greater number of expanded clones characterised CD8+ T cells relative to CD4+.

The cohort excluded patients with autoimmune disease history or systemic immunosuppression. The chain joins TRBV11-3 to TRBJ2-5, with no clear D. The sequences come from CD4+ or CD8+ T cells sorted from blood, collected in a trial of the OX40 agonist ivuxolimab. The receptor comes from an adult with an advanced solid tumor such as melanoma, head and neck, liver or kidney cancer. This CDR3 reads CASSLVRQETQYF. The CDR3, as DNA: TGTGCCAGCAGCTTAGTACGGCAAGAGACCCAGTACTTC.